The rows below give T cell receptor beta chains drawn from one sample of a study of blood T cell repertoires in COVID-19. TCRdb's copy holds only in-frame clones and misses some; the assay was immunoSEQ multiplex PCR. Of about 250,000 clones in the sample, roughly 80% were seen once. The sample comprised PBMCs or T cells enriched from blood (not recorded which). These TCRs come from a man aged 40-50 years who had been exposed to COVID-19. The CDR3 runs from the conserved cysteine through the conserved F or W. The D gene is left open where the match is weak. Rows may omit the clone size; those that give it use once, few, many or a size class.

.,once,TRBJ1-5,TRBV24-1,TGTGCCACCAGGGGAGGGGCCGCACAGCCCCAGCATTTT,CATRGGAAQPQHF
.,once,TRBJ1-2,TRBV6-4,TGTGCCAGCAGTCCCGGGGGGAACTATGGCTACACCTTC,CASSPGGNYGYTF
.,.,TRBJ2-7,TRBV5-1,TGCGCCAGCAGCTTGGGGGTCGCGGCTCAGCACGAGCAGTACTTC,CASSLGVAAQHEQYF
TRBD2,.,TRBJ2-1,TRBV20-1,TGCAGTGCTAGTAGGACTAGCGGGCCCTATGAGCAGTTCTTC,CSASRTSGPYEQFF
TRBD1,.,TRBJ1-3,TRBV3-1/TRBV3-2,TGTGCCAGCAGCCTTCGCGGATCAGGGGGACTCTCTGGAAACACCATATATTTT,CASSLRGSGGLSGNTIYF
.,.,TRBJ2-1,TRBV13,TGTGCCAGCAGCTTAAGGTCGCTAGTAATAGATGAGCAGTTCTTC,CASSLRSLVIDEQFF
.,few,TRBJ2-1,TRBV9,TGTGCCAGCAGCAAAAACAGAAATGAGCAGTTCTTC,CASSKNRNEQFF
.,.,TRBJ1-2,TRBV5-1,TGCGCCAGCAGCTTGACGGTAGACATTAACTATGGCTACACCTTC,CASSLTVDINYGYTF
.,.,TRBJ2-5,TRBV5-4,TGTGCCAGCAGCTTGGGCTTCGGGGGTCGAGAGACCCAGTACTTC,CASSLGFGGRETQYF
TRBD1,.,TRBJ2-7,TRBV6-2/TRBV6-3,TGTGCCAGCAGTCACAGGGGTGACCTCTACGAGCAGTACTTC,CASSHRGDLYEQYF
.,.,TRBJ2-3,TRBV4-2,TGTGCCAGCAGCCAAGATCGACCCCCGCGGGATACGCAGTATTTT,CASSQDRPPRDTQYF
.,.,TRBJ1-4,TRBV18,TGTGCCAGCTCACCGGGGGGAGGAGAAAAACTGTTTTTT,CASSPGGGEKLFF
.,once,TRBJ2-7,TRBV18,TGTGCCAGCTCAGACACCAGAACCTCCTACGAGCAGTACTTC,CASSDTRTSYEQYF
.,many,TRBJ2-3,TRBV19,TGTGCCAGTAGTCTCCGGGATACGCAGTATTTT,CASSLRDTQYF
TRBD1,.,TRBJ2-1,TRBV13,TGTGCCAGCAGCCCCCCCCGGACAGGCTTCAATGAGCAGTTCTTC,CASSPPRTGFNEQFF
.,.,TRBJ1-2,TRBV6-5,TGTGCCATCGGGGGGGGTGATGGCTACACCTTC,CAIGGGDGYTF
TRBD1,.,TRBJ1-1,TRBV29-1,TGCAGCGTTAGGACCGGGACAGCGAACACTGAAGCTTTCTTT,CSVRTGTANTEAFF
TRBD2,.,TRBJ2-1,TRBV29-1,TGCAGCGTGGTTGGGACTAGGCTATTTTATGAGCAGTTCTTC,CSVVGTRLFYEQFF
.,.,TRBJ1-1,TRBV10-3,TGTGCCACCCGGACCTCACTTGCGGGGAGTGAAGCTTTCTTT,CATRTSLAGSEAFF
TRBD2,.,TRBJ2-3,TRBV5-1,TGCGCCAGCAGCTTGGCCACTAGCGGGAGCACAGATACGCAGTATTTT,CASSLATSGSTDTQYF
TRBD2,.,TRBJ2-7,TRBV28,TGTGCCAGCAGTTTTCATCTAGCGGATCTCTCCTACGAGCAGTACTTC,CASSFHLADLSYEQYF
.,.,TRBJ2-5,TRBV7-6,TGTGCCAGCAGCTATGCGAGAGCAGAGACCCAGTACTTC,CASSYARAETQYF
.,.,TRBJ1-1,TRBV6-5,TGTGCCAGCAGTTCTCTAAGGAGGGGAGACACTGAAGCTTTCTTT,CASSSLRRGDTEAFF
TRBD1,.,TRBJ1-6,TRBV5-4,TGTGCCAGCAGCCCAGGCGGACAGGGCTTATCACCCCTCCACTTT,CASSPGGQGLSPLHF
TRBD2,once,TRBJ2-7,TRBV3-1/TRBV3-2,TGTGCCAGCACCAGCGGGAGTAAAGAGCAGTACTTC,CASTSGSKEQYF
TRBD2,.,TRBJ2-7,TRBV7-9,TGTGCCAGCAGCCCTCTAGCGGGAGGAACCTACGAGCAGTACTTC,CASSPLAGGTYEQYF
TRBD1,.,TRBJ2-4,TRBV7-3,TGTGCCAGCAGCACCCCGGGACAGGGCATTCAGTACTTC,CASSTPGQGIQYF